This T cell receptor beta chain comes out of a study of T cells in tuberculosis. The overall study: Blood was taken before or within 7 days of anti-tuberculosis therapy.

Trimming stripped 2 bases from V and 5 bases from J, with 18 bases between. Per the germline V gene, CDR1 is MGHDK and CDR2 is SYGVNS. The CDR3 runs to 17 residues. Time point of the sample: new active TB diagnosis, blood taken before or within 7 days of starting treatment. The table came from immunoSEQ multiplex PCR; TCRdb's copy has only in-frame clones and leaves some out. This sample yields 30,000 or so clones, of which about 84% are seen a single time; 4.5% to 6.5% belongs to the top ten. Sample: PBMCs, taken at tuberculosis diagnosis. The chain employs TRBV25-1 and TRBJ2-2; D might be TRBD2 (5 bases). This clonotype was obtained from an adult with tuberculosis. CDR3 nucleotide sequence: TGTGCCAGCAGTGAAGGTTCCAGCGGAGTTCCAACCGGGGAGCTGTTTTTT. This codes for CASSEGSSGVPTGELFF. Complete variable domain (other parts from reference TRBV25-1 and TRBJ2-2): EADIYQTPRYLVIGTGKKITLECSQTMGHDKMYWYQQDPGMELHLIHYSYGVNSTEKGDLSSESTVSRIRTEHFPLTLESARPSHTSQYLCASSEGSSGVPTGELFFGEGSRLTVL.